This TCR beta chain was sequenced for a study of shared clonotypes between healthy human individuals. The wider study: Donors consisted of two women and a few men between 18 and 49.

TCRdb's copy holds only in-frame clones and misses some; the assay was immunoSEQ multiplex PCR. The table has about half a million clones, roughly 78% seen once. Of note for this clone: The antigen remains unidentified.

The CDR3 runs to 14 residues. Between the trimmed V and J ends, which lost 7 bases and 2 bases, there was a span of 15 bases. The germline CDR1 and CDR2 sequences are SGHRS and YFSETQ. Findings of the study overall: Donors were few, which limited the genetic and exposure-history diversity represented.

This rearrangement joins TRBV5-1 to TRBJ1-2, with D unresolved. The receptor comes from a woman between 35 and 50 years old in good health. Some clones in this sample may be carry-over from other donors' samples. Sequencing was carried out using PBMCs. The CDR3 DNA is TGCGCCAGCGGCCCCCAGAGCAACAACTATGGCTACACCTTC. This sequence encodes CASGPQSNNYGYTF.